This T cell receptor (beta chain) was recorded in a study of T cell responses to AZD1222 COVID-19 vaccine. Study-wide findings and caveats: Reportedly, close to half of spike-specific TCRs are directed against unmutated variant regions. Just 5 to 7 AZD1222 recipients were seropositive at baseline. The sample set comprised mostly white British donors with more females, and clonal diversity was possibly underestimated.

Concerning this clone: Antigen unknown.

Some clones are missing from TCRdb's copy, which holds only in-frame ones; the method was immunoSEQ multiplex PCR. The sample includes over 120,000 clones, around 85% of them seen just once. With 2 bases removed from V and 5 bases from J, the gap between germline ends came to 6 bases. The length of the CDR3 is 13 residues. Per the germline V gene, CDR1 is PRHDT and CDR2 is FYEKMQ (reference sequence). This receptor was taken from an adult in good health. The rearrangement joins TRBV13 to TRBJ1-4; no clear D. The source was peripheral blood, collected on day 0 of AZD1222 vaccination. The CDR3 region is CASSLRGNEKLFF. In DNA, the CDR3 is TGTGCCAGCAGCTTACGCGGGAATGAAAAACTGTTTTTT.